What follows are 26 T cell receptor beta chains derived from one specimen sequenced in a study of TIL therapy for anti-PD-1-resistant metastatic lung cancer. The time point: pre-treatment sample, taken before nivolumab and TIL therapy. Sequencing used immunoSEQ v3. The data were produced by immunoSEQ multiplex PCR, yet TCRdb's version contains in-frame clones alone and is incomplete. This sample carries over 15,000 clones, approximately 79% of them seen once, and the ten largest clones take approximately 7%. Source: blood, taken at baseline. Receptor source: a person aged 25-80 years with non-small cell lung cancer.

This rearrangement joins TRBV9 to TRBJ2-3; TRBD2 matches 14 bases. The CDR3 covers 15 residues. Germline CDR1 reads SGDLS; CDR2 reads YYNGEE. The trim removed 0 bases at V and 6 bases at J, leaving 0 bases unmatched. The CDR3 nucleotides read TGTGCCAGCAGCGTAGGGACTAGCGGGGGGGATACGCAGTATTTT. Translating gives CASSVGTSGGDTQYF.

This clone came up a few times. The chain employs TRBV30 and TRBJ1-5; D not resolved. Trimming took 0 bases from V and 2 from J, leaving 14 bases between them. Germline values: CDR1 GTSNPN, CDR2 SVGIG (reference sequence). CDR3 length: 16 residues. CDR3 nucleotide sequence: TGTGCCTGGAGTGTCACCCCCAGCCAGGGCAATCAGCCCCAGCATTTT. It encodes CAWSVTPSQGNQPQHF.

The V call is TRBV15, the J call TRBJ2-5, with D maybe TRBD1 (5 bases). Germline lookup yields CDR1 LNHNV and CDR2 YYDKDF (reference sequence). Trimming took off 3 bases at V and 1 base at J, with 6 bases between the two ends. CDR3 length equals 13 residues. Written as DNA, the CDR3 is TGTGCCACCAGCAGCACAGGCCAAGAGACCCAGTACTTC. Translating it yields CATSSTGQETQYF.

The J gene is TRBJ1-2, the V gene TRBV2, with 8 bases aligning to TRBD1. The CDR3 runs 13 residues. With 9 bases clipped from V and 2 bases from J, the junction kept 5 bases outside the gene matches. CDR1 is SNHLY, CDR2 FYNNEI, per germline. The CDR3 region is CASQGARNYGYTF. DNA of the CDR3: TGTGCCAGTCAGGGGGCCAGAAACTATGGCTACACCTTC.

V is TRBV18 and J is TRBJ2-1; tentatively, D is TRBD1 (6 bases). Germline V CDR1 and CDR2: KGHSH, LQKENI. The CDR3 is 11 residues long. The V gene lost 6 bases and the J gene lost 10 bases, with 10 bases spanning the gap. CDR3 DNA: TGTGCCAGCTCTCCCGGACAGGAGCAGTTCTTC. Translation: CASSPGQEQFF.

V usage is TRBV15 and J usage is TRBJ2-5, with D maybe TRBD1 (8 bases). V lost 2 bases to trimming and J lost 1 base, with 26 bases between them. The V gene's germline CDR1 is LNHNV and CDR2 YYDKDF (reference sequence). CDR3 length: 20 residues. The CDR3 loop reads CATSRSNRGEGPSRQETQYF. CDR3 DNA sequence: TGTGCCACCAGCAGATCCAACAGGGGGGAGGGGCCCTCCCGCCAAGAGACCCAGTACTTC.

The rearrangement links TRBV5-4 to TRBJ2-7; maybe TRBD1 (5 bases). CDR3 length: 14 residues. Germline lookup yields CDR1 SGHNT and CDR2 YYREEE (reference sequence). V lost 0 bases, J lost 1 base, and 8 bases lay in between. The CDR3: CASSLEQESYEQYF. In DNA, the CDR3 is TGTGCCAGCAGCTTGGAACAGGAATCCTACGAGCAGTACTTC.

The V call is TRBV5-8, the J call TRBJ2-4, with TRBD1 identical over 8 bases. CDR1 and CDR2 from the germline V gene are SGHTS and YDEGEE. The CDR3 extends over 17 amino acids. J was trimmed by 0 bases and V by 0 bases; bases with no gene match: 5. The CDR3 DNA sequence: TGTGCCAGCAGCTTGGGACAGGGGTTGAGAGCCAAAAACATTCAGTACTTC. Translating it yields CASSLGQGLRAKNIQYF.

This rearrangement joins TRBV7-8 to TRBJ1-5, with 8 nucleotides matching TRBD1. Trimming cost V 2 bases and J 3 bases; bases outside gene matches: 9. The CDR3 spans 17 residues. Germline assignment: CDR1 SGHVS and CDR2 FQNEAQ. CDR3 coding DNA: TGTGCCAGCAGCTTAAGATTGGCAGGGGGCTTCAATCAGCCCCAGCATTTT. This translates into CASSLRLAGGFNQPQHF.

The chain employs TRBV18 and TRBJ2-3; possible D gene TRBD2, 7 bases. The CDR3 runs 15 residues. Trimming left V 3 bases short and J 3 bases short, with 13 bases between. CDR1 and CDR2 (germline): KGHSH, LQKENI. CDR3 nucleotide sequence: TGTGCCAGCTCACCGGTAGGGGGGGAGACAGATACGCAGTATTTT. Encoded protein: CASSPVGGETDTQYF.

CDR3 in amino acids: CASSRLWTEGYGYTF. CDR3 DNA: TGTGCCAGCAGTCGACTATGGACAGAAGGCTATGGCTACACCTTC. J is TRBJ1-2 and V is TRBV6-2 or TRBV6-3; the D gene is possibly TRBD1 (6 bases). CDR1 and CDR2 (germline): MNHEY, SVGEGT. V lost 5 bases and J 4 bases, leaving 17 bases between the germline ends. The CDR3 loop spans 15 amino acids.

This clone was observed a single time. The chain recombines TRBV9 with TRBJ2-3; D gene unclear. The CDR3 covers 11 residues. V was trimmed by 1 base and J by 6 bases, leaving 3 bases between them. Germline CDR1 is SGDLS and CDR2 is YYNGEE. CDR3 DNA sequence: TGTGCCAGCAGCGTATACGATACGCAGTATTTT. Translating gives CASSVYDTQYF.

The rearrangement links TRBV19 to TRBJ1-4, with 9 positions matching TRBD1. With V trimmed by 5 bases and J by 8 bases, 9 bases remained unmatched. The CDR3 contains 15 residues. Looked up from germline, CDR1 is LNHDA and CDR2 is SQIVND (reference sequence). CDR3 DNA sequence: TGTGCCAGTAGTGATTCGGGACAGGGACCCGAAAAACTGTTTTTT. Protein: CASSDSGQGPEKLFF.

This clone has just a few counts. This chain links TRBV3-1 (or the pseudogene TRBV3-2) with TRBJ2-3, with 8 positions matching TRBD1. The CDR3 covers 15 residues. V lost 4 bases and J lost 2; bases outside the gene matches: 5. Germline V gene lookup returns CDR1 LGHDT and CDR2 YNNKEL (reference sequence). CDR3 sequence reads: CASSPGTGFTDTQYF. DNA for the CDR3: TGTGCCAGCAGCCCCGGGACAGGATTCACAGATACGCAGTATTTT.

The gene calls are TRBV11-3 and TRBJ2-7; D is uncertain. Trimming shortened V by 1 base and J by 1 base, and 5 bases separated the two germline ends. CDR1 is SGHNT and CDR2 is YENEEA in the germline V gene. The CDR3 spans 13 residues. The CDR3 bases are TGTGCCAGCAGCTTAGCCCAATCCTACGAGCAGTACTTC. Amino acid sequence: CASSLAQSYEQYF.

The V and J genes are TRBV28 and TRBJ1-2; D gene unclear. Deletions cut 6 bases from V and 4 bases from J, with 15 bases between. Germline V gene data show CDR1 as MDHEN and CDR2 as SYDVKM. This CDR3 is 14 amino acids long. The CDR3 reads CASSPPPSLYGYTF. The CDR3 nucleotides are TGTGCCAGCAGCCCTCCCCCAAGTCTCTATGGCTACACCTTC.

Only a few counts were recorded for this clone. The chain carries TRBV18 and TRBJ2-1; possible D gene TRBD2, 6 bases. The germline V and J ends were trimmed by 8 bases and 5 bases, with 10 bases remaining between them. Looked up from germline, CDR1 is KGHSH and CDR2 is LQKENI. CDR3 length: 12 residues. The CDR3 region is CASAGLHNEQFF. Written as DNA, the CDR3 is TGTGCCAGCGCTGGACTACACAATGAGCAGTTCTTC.

The V gene is TRBV10-3, the J gene TRBJ2-3; 10 bases fit TRBD2. Germline assignment: CDR1 ENHRY and CDR2 SYGVKD. V shed 10 bases, J shed 6 bases, and the junction held 13 bases outside the gene matches. The CDR3 loop spans 15 amino acids. This CDR3 is CASMGVAGGTDTQYF. CDR3 sequence (DNA): TGTGCCAGCATGGGTGTAGCGGGGGGAACCGATACGCAGTATTTT.

The genes are TRBV7-8 and TRBJ1-2, with D possibly being TRBD1 (6 bases). CDR3 length: 14 amino acids. Germline CDR1 and CDR2: SGHVS and FQNEAQ. Deletions cut 1 base from V and 5 bases from J, with 11 bases between. CDR3 amino acids: CASSLDGGGYGYTF. CDR3 sequence (DNA): TGTGCCAGCAGCTTAGATGGGGGCGGGTATGGCTACACCTTC.

The chain has TRBV6-5 and TRBJ1-1, with 9 bases lining up with TRBD1. J lost 6 bases, V lost 2 bases, and 7 bases had no gene match. The CDR3 has 15 amino acids. Germline V gene lookup returns CDR1 MNHEY and CDR2 SVGAGI. The CDR3 DNA is TGTGCCAGCAGTTACATCAGGACAGGGGCCGCTGAAGCTTTCTTT. It encodes CASSYIRTGAAEAFF.

The chain links TRBV3-1 (or the pseudogene TRBV3-2) to TRBJ2-7; possibly TRBD1 for D (6 bases). The germline gives CDR1 LGHDT, CDR2 YNNKEL (reference sequence). V gave up 3 bases and J gave up 7 bases, with 25 bases separating them. The CDR3 sequence is 17 residues long. The CDR3 region has the DNA TGTGCCAGCAGCCATGGTCGTTGGCAGGGGAATACAGAGGAGCAGTACTTC. As protein: CASSHGRWQGNTEEQYF.

The rearrangement uses TRBV12-3 or TRBV12-4 and TRBJ1-1; TRBD1 might be the D (6 bases). Trimming removed 5 bases from V and 11 bases from J, with 18 bases in between. The CDR3 covers 13 residues. The CDR3 spells CASSRKGGWAAFF. CDR3 DNA: TGTGCCAGCAGTCGTAAAGGGGGGTGGGCGGCTTTCTTT.

The chain couples TRBV19 to TRBJ1-6; 10 nucleotides match TRBD1. J gave up 0 bases and V 8 bases, and 4 bases lay outside the gene matches. The CDR3 consists of 16 residues. The germline V gene has CDR1 LNHDA and CDR2 SQIVND (reference sequence). The CDR3 here is CASQGTGVSYNSPLHF. The CDR3 DNA sequence: TGTGCCAGTCAAGGGACAGGGGTCTCCTATAATTCACCCCTCCACTTT.

CDR3: CASSLVGSPPANEQFF. Written as DNA, the CDR3 is TGTGCCAGCAGCTTAGTGGGCAGTCCCCCCGCCAATGAGCAGTTCTTC. This chain joins TRBV7-8 and TRBJ2-1; the D is unclear. Germline CDR1 and CDR2: SGHVS and FQNEAQ. This CDR3 region has 16 residues. V shed 1 base and J shed 6 bases, with 16 bases lying between them.

V usage is TRBV29-1 and J usage is TRBJ2-2; D is perhaps TRBD1 (5 bases). The CDR3 extends over 12 amino acids. Trimming cost V 7 bases and J 9 bases, with 15 bases left between them. Germline loops: CDR1 SQVTM, CDR2 ANQGSEA. CDR3 loop: CSGGYPGWELFF. CDR3 bases: TGCAGCGGTGGATACCCAGGGTGGGAGCTGTTTTTT.

This clone was seen just once. The chain uses TRBV7-8 and TRBJ1-1; possibly TRBD1 for D (5 bases). V gave up 1 base and J gave up 3 bases, with 9 bases separating them. The CDR3 sequence is 14 residues long. The germline gives CDR1 SGHVS, CDR2 FQNEAQ. The CDR3 DNA follows: TGTGCCAGCAGCTTAGTCGCCAGGGACACTGAAGCTTTCTTT. Its protein is CASSLVARDTEAFF.